This TCR beta chain was sequenced for a study of shared clonotypes between healthy human individuals. This clone was detected only once. In replicate PCRs of sorted subsets, around 0.2 ug DNA, approximately 32,000 T cell genomes, was used. Sequencing used immunoSEQ multiplex PCR; TCRdb keeps in-frame clones, though not all of them. The sample has millions of clones, around nine tenths seen once; the top ten hold under 0.15%. CDR3 length: 15 amino acids. In germline, CDR1 is GTSNPN, CDR2 SVGIG (reference sequence). Trimming removed 1 base at V and 4 bases at J, with 14 bases between. The rearrangement links TRBV30 to TRBJ1-3, with D tentatively TRBD1 (6 bases). The receptor was derived from a man younger than 35 in good health. Sequencing was carried out using naive CD4+ T cells sorted from blood. The sample's subset: CD45RA+ positively selected. The CDR3 here is CAWSASGGAGNTIYF. The DNA for the CDR3 is TGTGCCTGGAGTGCATCCGGGGGGGCGGGAAACACCATATATTTT. Variable domain in full (rest from reference TRBV30 and TRBJ1-3): SQTIHQWPATLVQPVGSPLSLECTVEGTSNPNLYWYRQAAGRGLQLLFYSVGIGQISSEVPQNLSASRPQDRQFILSSKKLLLSDSGFYLCAWSASGGAGNTIYFGEGSWLTVV.